What follows are 28 T cell receptor beta chains derived from one specimen sequenced in a study of cytomegalovirus exposure and HLA in healthy donors. The PCR ran on 60 Vbeta and 13 Jbeta primers. Method: immunoSEQ multiplex PCR; TCRdb's copy keeps in-frame clones and lacks some. The table records about 170,000 clones, roughly 80% of them present only once. Input material: PBMCs. Every receptor here comes from a male donor in good health and CMV-seronegative.

Comment on this clone: The sample holds other DNA sequences that translate to the same CDR3. This sequence joins TRBV10-3 and TRBJ1-1; a possible D gene is TRBD1 (5 bases). This CDR3 comprises 14 residues. From germline, CDR1 is ENHRY and CDR2 SYGVKD. Trimming removed 3 bases at V and 1 base at J, with 9 bases between. CDR3 in DNA: TGTGCCATCAGTGAATTGGGGGGGAACACTGAAGCTTTCTTT. Its protein is CAISELGGNTEAFF.

The chain joins TRBV6-6 to TRBJ2-7; TRBD1 matches 9 bases. This CDR3 contains 14 residues. Per germline, CDR1 MNHNY and CDR2 SVGAGI (reference sequence). V was clipped by 2 bases and J by 5 bases; unmatched bases: 4. The CDR3 bases are TGTGCCAGCAGTTACAACAGGGGGCGGGACGAGCAGTACTTC. It codes for CASSYNRGRDEQYF.

J is TRBJ2-1 and V is TRBV27; 11 positions agree with TRBD2. Germline V CDR1 and CDR2: MNHEY, SMNVEV (reference sequence). After removal of 5 bases from V and 6 bases from J, the junction contained 9 bases not matched to a gene. This CDR3 comprises 16 residues. This chain's CDR3 is CASSRPGTSGANEQFF. CDR3 coding DNA: TGTGCCAGCAGTCGACCAGGGACTAGCGGAGCCAATGAGCAGTTCTTC.

V and J are TRBV7-2 and TRBJ2-4; TRBD1 is a possible D gene (6 bases). V was pared by 0 bases and J by 8 bases, with 14 bases between. CDR1 is SGHTA and CDR2 is FQGNSA in the germline V gene. This CDR3 is 15 amino acids long. CDR3 residues: CASSLANRDMDIQYF. The CDR3 DNA reads as TGTGCCAGCAGCTTAGCGAACCGGGACATGGACATTCAGTACTTC.

The chain is built from TRBV18 and TRBJ2-3; 14 nucleotides line up with TRBD2. Germline assignment: CDR1 KGHSH and CDR2 LQKENI. The CDR3 runs 18 residues. Trimming cost V 3 bases and J 4 bases; bases outside gene matches: 9. The CDR3 nucleotides read TGTGCCAGCTCACCGACTAGCGGGAGGGCCTATGGCGCAGATACGCAGTATTTT. This codes for CASSPTSGRAYGADTQYF.

The chain combines TRBV28 with TRBJ2-5, with 8 bases aligning to TRBD1. V shed 10 bases, J shed 5 bases, and the junction held 12 bases outside the gene matches. The CDR3 has 14 residues. Germline V gene data show CDR1 as MDHEN and CDR2 as SYDVKM. This CDR3 is CATQIQGGWETQYF. For the CDR3, the DNA is TGTGCCACCCAGATACAGGGGGGTTGGGAGACCCAGTACTTC.

This clone was counted a single time. This rearrangement joins TRBV28 to TRBJ1-4, with D maybe TRBD1 (5 bases). The CDR3 extends over 16 amino acids. The ends were cut back, 4 bases at V and 0 bases at J, with 12 bases in the middle. Germline-derived CDR1 and CDR2 are MDHEN and SYDVKM. CDR3 amino acids: CASSSRGDATNEKLFF. The CDR3 DNA is TGTGCCAGCAGTTCTCGGGGGGATGCAACTAATGAAAAACTGTTTTTT.

The V and J genes are TRBV7-2 and TRBJ1-5; no firm D call. Trimming took 5 bases from V and 2 from J, leaving 16 bases between them. The CDR3 totals 16 residues. Germline CDR1 reads SGHTA; CDR2 reads FQGNSA. The CDR3 DNA sequence: TGTGCCAGCAGCCCGCCTCCGGGGATGGGCAATCAGCCCCAGCATTTT. Its translation is CASSPPPGMGNQPQHF.

The count of this clone is one. CDR3 in amino acids: CASSLLAEGEAFF. CDR3 nucleotide sequence: TGTGCCAGCAGCTTGTTAGCGGAGGGTGAAGCTTTCTTT. V is TRBV5-5 and J is TRBJ1-1, with D uncertain. Germline CDR1 reads SGHKS; CDR2 reads YYEKEE (reference sequence). The CDR3 is made up of 13 amino acids. The V end was cut by 1 base, the J end by 7 bases, with 11 bases between.

The V call is TRBV5-1, the J call TRBJ2-5, with D tentatively TRBD2 (6 bases). The J call is in doubt because the DNA end fits TRBJ2-7 better. The CDR3 spans 15 residues. The V gene's germline CDR1 is SGHRS and CDR2 YFSETQ. As DNA, the CDR3 is TGCGCCAGCAGCCCCGATGCGGGGCCTACCTACGAGCAGTACTTC. It encodes CASSPDAGPTYEQYF.

This clone appeared a single time. The chain uses TRBV6-5 and TRBJ1-4; 7 nucleotides match TRBD1. This CDR3 has 15 amino acids. The V and J ends lost 6 bases and 1 base, in that order; junction bases with no gene match: 5. Germline assignment: CDR1 MNHEY and CDR2 SVGAGI. The DNA for the CDR3 is TGTGCCAGCAGCGCAGGGGGAGTAACTAATGAAAAACTGTTTTTT. It translates to CASSAGGVTNEKLFF.

This clone was counted a few times. The chain carries TRBV7-9 and TRBJ1-4, with a tentative D call TRBD1 (5 bases). CDR1 SEHNR and CDR2 FQNEAQ come from the germline V gene (reference sequence). CDR3 length: 10 amino acids. DNA of the CDR3: TGTGCTATGGGAGGGGATCGACTGTTTTTT. Amino acid sequence: CAMGGDRLFF. Looking up the rest from reference TRBV7-9 and TRBJ1-4 gives the full variable domain: DTGVSQNPRHKITKRGQNVTFRCDPISEHNRLYWYRQTLGQGPEFLTYFQNEAQLEKSRLLSDRFSAERPKGSFSTLEIQRTEQGDSAMYLCAMGGDRLFFGSGTQLSVL.

The chain is built from TRBV2 and TRBJ2-4; TRBD1 aligns across 8 bases. The CDR3 totals 14 residues. J lost 6 bases, V lost 5 bases, and 6 bases had no gene match. Germline V gene sequence: CDR1 SNHLY, CDR2 FYNNEI. CDR3 residues: CASSSIQGGNIQYF. The DNA of the CDR3 is TGTGCCAGCAGTTCGATACAGGGGGGAAACATTCAGTACTTC.

The V gene is TRBV10-3, the J gene TRBJ2-7; TRBD2 matches 10 bases. Trimming at V came to 3 bases and at J to 0 bases, leaving 5 bases not matched to a gene. Germline values: CDR1 ENHRY, CDR2 SYGVKD. The CDR3 sequence is 16 residues long. The CDR3 spells CAISDSGRSSSYEQYF. CDR3 bases: TGTGCCATCAGTGATAGCGGGAGGTCTAGCTCCTACGAGCAGTACTTC.

This rearrangement joins TRBV5-1 to TRBJ2-7; D remains ambiguous. Trimming shortened V by 9 bases and J by 0 bases, and 16 bases separated the two germline ends. Germline assignment: CDR1 SGHRS and CDR2 YFSETQ. This CDR3 is 14 amino acids long. CDR3 amino acids: CATAPDTSSYEQYF. CDR3 DNA: TGCGCCACCGCGCCCGACACGAGCTCCTACGAGCAGTACTTC.

The gene calls are TRBV6-5 and TRBJ2-2; 9 bases are a match to TRBD1. Germline CDR1 MNHEY, CDR2 SVGAGI. Trimming took 8 bases from V and 3 from J; bases not matched to a gene: 7. This CDR3 comprises 15 residues. The CDR3 DNA reads TGTGCCAGCTCTAGGGGGGACAGGGACACCGGGGAGCTGTTTTTT. Protein: CASSRGDRDTGELFF.

The chain carries TRBV4-3 and TRBJ1-4, with D perhaps matching TRBD1 (6 bases). V lost 0 bases, J lost 8 bases, and 16 bases lay in between. The CDR3 sequence is 16 residues long. Per the germline V gene, CDR1 is LGHNA and CDR2 is YSLEER. The CDR3 is CASSQDVQGQREKLFF. In DNA form, the CDR3 reads TGCGCCAGCAGCCAAGATGTGCAGGGGCAGAGGGAAAAACTGTTTTTT.

In its sample, this clone was seen a few times. The chain couples TRBV5-4 to TRBJ2-1; 9 positions match TRBD2. Unmatched junction bases numbered 8, after V lost 1 base and J lost 9 bases. The CDR3 covers 15 residues. Looked up from germline, CDR1 is SGHNT and CDR2 is YYREEE (reference sequence). The CDR3 DNA is TGTGCCAGCAGCTTGACTGGCGGGAGGGCCGGTGAGCAGTTCTTC. Protein product: CASSLTGGRAGEQFF.

The chain couples TRBV4-3 to TRBJ2-7; TRBD1 matches 9 bases. The J segment lost 5 bases and the V segment lost 5 bases, leaving 7 bases of the junction unmatched. Germline lookup yields CDR1 LGHNA and CDR2 YSLEER. The CDR3 length is 14 residues. In nucleotides, the CDR3 is TGCGCCAGCAGCGTCCGGGACAGGGCTGACGAGCAGTACTTC. Protein: CASSVRDRADEQYF.

This chain joins TRBV5-1 and TRBJ2-1; 9 nucleotides align to TRBD1. The CDR3 length is 14 residues. The V segment lost 4 bases and the J segment 6 bases; nucleotides outside the gene matches: 5. The germline gives CDR1 SGHRS, CDR2 YFSETQ. The CDR3, as DNA: TGCGCCAGCAGCAGCCGGGACAGGGTCAATGAGCAGTTCTTC. Protein product: CASSSRDRVNEQFF.

V and J are TRBV7-9 and TRBJ2-3; the match to TRBD2 covers 8 bases. This CDR3 region has 12 residues. The V gene end was trimmed by 0 bases and the J gene end by 13 bases; junction bases not matched to a gene: 3. Germline V gives CDR1 SEHNR, CDR2 FQNEAQ (reference sequence). CDR3 region: CASSLAAGVEYF. In DNA, the CDR3 is TGTGCCAGCAGCTTAGCAGCGGGAGTTGAGTATTTT.

This clone has only one observation. V gene TRBV7-6 combines with J gene TRBJ1-1; D is undetermined. Trimming took off 2 bases at V and 4 bases at J, with 8 bases between the two ends. Germline V lookup: CDR1 SGHVS, CDR2 FNYEAQ. This CDR3 contains 13 residues. DNA of the CDR3: TGTGCCAGCAGCTTAAAAGAGGGCACTGAAGCTTTCTTT. Encoded protein: CASSLKEGTEAFF. Full variable domain (rest looked up from reference TRBV7-6 and TRBJ1-1): GAGVSQSPRYKVTKRGQDVALRCDPISGHVSLYWYRQALGQGPEFLTYFNYEAQQDKSGLPNDRFSAERPEGSISTLTIQRTEQRDSAMYRCASSLKEGTEAFFGQGTRLTVV.

The J gene is TRBJ1-6, the V gene TRBV30, with D unresolved. V lost 1 base to trimming and J lost 5 bases, with 6 bases between them. The CDR3 contains 13 residues. Germline V gene data show CDR1 as GTSNPN and CDR2 as SVGIG (reference sequence). The CDR3 DNA is TGTGCCTGGAGTGGCGGTAATAATTCACCCCTCCACTTT. Its protein product is CAWSGGNNSPLHF.

The count of this clone is one. V and J are TRBV6-5 and TRBJ2-3; a possible D gene is TRBD2 (6 bases). CDR3 length: 14 residues. V was clipped by 5 bases and J by 2 bases, with 11 bases between them. Germline V gene lookup returns CDR1 MNHEY and CDR2 SVGAGI. CDR3: CASSRDSYTDTQYF. As DNA, the CDR3 is TGTGCCAGCAGTCGGGACTCTTACACAGATACGCAGTATTTT.

The gene calls are TRBV7-2 and TRBJ2-7, with TRBD2 identical over 7 bases. With V trimmed by 3 bases and J by 2 bases, 7 bases remained unmatched. The germline V gene encodes CDR1 SGHTA and CDR2 FQGNSA. The CDR3 contains 15 residues. The CDR3 region is CASSLRASGPYEQYF. DNA of the CDR3: TGTGCCAGCAGCTTGAGGGCTAGCGGACCCTACGAGCAGTACTTC.

This chain links TRBV27 with TRBJ2-1, with TRBD2 identical over 11 bases. The CDR3 has 16 residues. The V segment lost 6 bases and the J segment 7 bases; nucleotides outside the gene matches: 11. Looked up from germline, CDR1 is MNHEY and CDR2 is SMNVEV (reference sequence). The CDR3 sequence is CASRLSSGGPRNEQFF. CDR3 DNA sequence: TGTGCCAGCAGACTGTCTAGCGGGGGGCCTCGGAATGAGCAGTTCTTC.

This chain joins TRBV4-2 and TRBJ2-5; D ambiguous. The J call may be faulty, since TRBJ2-7 better matches the DNA end. The CDR3 consists of 14 residues. Germline V CDR1 and CDR2: LGHNA, YNFKEQ. The CDR3 here is CASSQSDSSYEQYF. CDR3 sequence (DNA): TGTGCCAGCAGCCAATCCGATAGCTCCTACGAGCAGTACTTC.

Worth noting for this clone: The same CDR3 can be traced to other DNA sequences in this sample. The gene calls are TRBV19 and TRBJ2-3, with D possibly matching TRBD2 (6 bases). The CDR3 has 14 amino acids. V was clipped by 5 bases and J by 0 bases, with 9 bases between them. Looked up from germline, CDR1 is LNHDA and CDR2 is SQIVND (reference sequence). CDR3 nucleotide sequence: TGTGCCAGTAGTCTCAGCGGGAGCACAGATACGCAGTATTTT. Its protein is CASSLSGSTDTQYF.